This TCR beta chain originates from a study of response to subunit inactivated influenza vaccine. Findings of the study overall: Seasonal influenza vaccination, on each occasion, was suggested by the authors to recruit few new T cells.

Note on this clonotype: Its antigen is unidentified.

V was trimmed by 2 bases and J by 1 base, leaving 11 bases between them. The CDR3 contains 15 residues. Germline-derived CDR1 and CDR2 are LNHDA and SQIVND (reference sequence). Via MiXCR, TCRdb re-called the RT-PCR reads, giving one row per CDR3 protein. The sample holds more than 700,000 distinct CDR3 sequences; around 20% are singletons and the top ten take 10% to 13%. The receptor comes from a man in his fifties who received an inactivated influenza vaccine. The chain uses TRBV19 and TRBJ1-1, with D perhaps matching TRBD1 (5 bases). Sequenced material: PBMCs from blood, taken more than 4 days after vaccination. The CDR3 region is CASSISTTGNTEAFF. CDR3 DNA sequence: TGTGCCAGTAGTATATCCACAACAGGGAACACTGAAGCTTTCTTT.